The 27 T cell receptor beta chains reported below all come from one sample, sequenced in a study of T cells in localized non-small cell lung cancer. Using immunoSEQ multiplex PCR, the repertoire was profiled, and TCRdb retains in-frame clones only, with some absent. The sample contains a few thousand clones, 25% of which appear only once. Source: normal lung tissue next to the tumor, taken before any cancer treatment. Receptors were obtained from a male donor at least 60 years old with stage II lung adenocarcinoma.

This clone ranks as medium-sized. The chain links TRBV9 to TRBJ2-5; 7 bases fit TRBD1. Germline lookup yields CDR1 SGDLS and CDR2 YYNGEE. The V segment lost 5 bases and the J segment 3 bases; nucleotides outside the gene matches: 4. CDR3 length: 13 amino acids. This CDR3 reads CASSDGTEETQYF. In DNA, the CDR3 is TGTGCCAGCAGTGACGGGACAGAAGAGACCCAGTACTTC.

DNA of the CDR3: TGTGCCAGCAGTGGCTACACGGTAGGCACAGATACGCAGTATTTT. This encodes CASSGYTVGTDTQYF. V gene TRBV6-8 combines with J gene TRBJ2-3, with no clear D. V shed 5 bases and J shed 1 base, with 13 bases lying between them. The germline V gene has CDR1 MNHGY and CDR2 SAAAGT. This CDR3 comprises 15 residues.

This clone has more than one count but fewer than ten. The chain links TRBV18 to TRBJ1-2, with TRBD1 matching 8 bases. This CDR3 is built from 14 residues. Unmatched junction bases numbered 7, after V lost 3 bases and J lost 7 bases. In germline, CDR1 is KGHSH, CDR2 LQKENI. The CDR3 is CASSPGQGLFGYTF. In DNA form, the CDR3 reads TGTGCCAGCTCACCCGGACAGGGTTTGTTTGGCTACACCTTC.

The chain combines TRBV11-3 with TRBJ1-6, with TRBD1 identical over 7 bases. Looked up from germline, CDR1 is SGHNT and CDR2 is YENEEA. Germline trimming cut 4 bases from V and 9 bases from J; bases unmatched to any gene: 6. CDR3 length equals 14 residues. CDR3 DNA sequence: TGTGCCAGCAGCTCGACAGGGAGTACTTCACCCCTCCACTTT. This codes for CASSSTGSTSPLHF.

This clone ranks as medium-sized. The gene calls are TRBV11-3 and TRBJ1-3; D is possibly TRBD1 (5 bases). Germline CDR1 reads SGHNT; CDR2 reads YENEEA. Trimming removed 2 bases at V and 2 bases at J, with 7 bases between. The CDR3 is made up of 14 amino acids. CDR3 amino acids: CASSLRGAGNTIYF. CDR3 coding DNA: TGTGCCAGCAGCTTAAGAGGGGCTGGAAACACCATATATTTT.

The rearrangement links TRBV29-1 to TRBJ1-1; D perhaps matches TRBD1 (5 bases). This CDR3 is 13 amino acids long. Germline lookup yields CDR1 SQVTM and CDR2 ANQGSEA. Between the trimmed V and J ends, which lost 6 bases and 4 bases, there was a span of 15 bases. CDR3 DNA: TGCAGCGTAGCACCTGGGGGTTTCACTGAAGCTTTCTTT. Translated: CSVAPGGFTEAFF.

This chain links TRBV11-3 with TRBJ2-1, with a weak D call TRBD1 (6 bases). The germline V gene encodes CDR1 SGHNT and CDR2 YENEEA. This CDR3 has 14 residues. Trimming left V 5 bases short and J 8 bases short, with 16 bases between. CDR3 DNA: TGTGCCAGCAGCGCTACGGACAGAGGGTATGAGCAGTTCTTC. Its protein is CASSATDRGYEQFF. The variable domain in full, completed from reference TRBV11-3 and TRBJ2-1, reads EAGVVQSPRYKIIEKKQPVAFWCNPISGHNTLYWYLQNLGQGPELLIRYENEEAVDDSQLPKDRFSAERLKGVDSTLKIQPAELGDSAVYLCASSATDRGYEQFFGPGTRLTVL.

By sample fraction, this clone is medium-sized (0.01 to 0.1%). The V and J genes are TRBV9 and TRBJ2-2, with a tentative D call TRBD2 (5 bases). V was cut by 5 bases and J by 8 bases, with 16 bases left in between. The CDR3 has 14 amino acids. Looked up from germline, CDR1 is SGDLS and CDR2 is YYNGEE. The CDR3 region is CASSPLDIAGELFF. The CDR3 coding sequence is TGTGCCAGCAGTCCGCTCGACATAGCGGGGGAGCTGTTTTTT.

V and J are TRBV19 and TRBJ1-4; a weak D match, TRBD1 (5 bases). This CDR3 has 14 residues. Germline V CDR1 and CDR2: LNHDA, SQIVND (reference sequence). V was trimmed by 2 bases and J by 6 bases, leaving 10 bases between them. DNA of the CDR3: TGTGCCAGTAGTATAAGGGGACTTGATGAAAAACTGTTTTTT. Its protein product is CASSIRGLDEKLFF.

The chain links TRBV11-3 to TRBJ1-3; tentative D call: TRBD1 (6 bases). Looked up from germline, CDR1 is SGHNT and CDR2 is YENEEA. The CDR3 extends over 15 amino acids. Trimming left V 5 bases short and J 3 bases short, with 14 bases between. This CDR3 is CASSTPGVLGNTIYF. CDR3 sequence (DNA): TGTGCCAGCAGCACTCCAGGGGTACTTGGAAACACCATATATTTT.

This clone was seen only a few times. This sequence joins TRBV4-1 and TRBJ2-3; D is perhaps TRBD1 (5 bases). Trimming removed 0 bases at V and 4 bases at J, with 8 bases between. The CDR3 spans 14 residues. Germline CDR1 MGHRA, CDR2 YSYEKL. The CDR3 sequence: CASSQEGPSDTQYF. CDR3 nucleotide sequence: TGCGCCAGCAGCCAAGAGGGGCCTTCAGATACGCAGTATTTT.

This clone has a handful of counts. This chain links TRBV30 with TRBJ2-7; tentatively, D is TRBD1 (5 bases). Germline-derived CDR1 and CDR2 are GTSNPN and SVGIG (reference sequence). Between the trimmed V and J ends, which lost 3 bases and 3 bases, there was a span of 9 bases. The CDR3 has 12 amino acids. CDR3 DNA: TGTGCCTGGAGCGGAAGGGGCTACGAGCAGTACTTC. Amino acid sequence: CAWSGRGYEQYF.

This clone was detected only a few times. This sequence joins TRBV19 and TRBJ1-1; the D gene is possibly TRBD1 (5 bases). Trimming removed 5 bases at V and 1 base at J, with 20 bases between. Germline-derived CDR1 and CDR2 are LNHDA and SQIVND (reference sequence). The CDR3 is 17 residues long. CDR3: CASSASMGPRQNTEAFF. CDR3 in DNA: TGTGCCAGTAGTGCCTCGATGGGACCGAGGCAGAACACTGAAGCTTTCTTT. Full variable domain (rest looked up from reference TRBV19 and TRBJ1-1): DGGITQSPKYLFRKEGQNVTLSCEQNLNHDAMYWYRQDPGQGLRLIYYSQIVNDFQKGDIAEGYSVSREKKESFPLTVTSAQKNPTAFYLCASSASMGPRQNTEAFFGQGTRLTVV.

The chain combines TRBV11-3 with TRBJ1-4; a weak D match, TRBD1 (6 bases). The CDR3 spans 17 residues. V was clipped by 5 bases and J by 2 bases, with 18 bases between them. CDR1 and CDR2 from the germline V gene are SGHNT and YENEEA. The CDR3 region is CASSPRGGRLTNEKLFF. In DNA, the CDR3 is TGTGCCAGCAGCCCTAGGGGGGGGCGCCTCACTAATGAAAAACTGTTTTTT.

The V and J genes are TRBV18 and TRBJ2-1, with D possibly matching TRBD2 (5 bases). Trimming cost V 6 bases and J 9 bases, with 24 bases left between them. The CDR3 totals 16 residues. CDR1 and CDR2 from the germline V gene are KGHSH and LQKENI. CDR3 sequence: CASSSGSGPTISEQFF. As DNA, the CDR3 is TGTGCCAGCTCCTCGGGATCAGGCCCGACGATCAGTGAGCAGTTCTTC.

This clone is deemed medium-sized. This chain links TRBV11-3 with TRBJ1-1, with D possibly matching TRBD1 (5 bases). CDR1 is SGHNT and CDR2 is YENEEA in the germline V gene. Trimming removed 5 bases from V and 1 base from J, with 11 bases in between. There are 14 residues in the CDR3. CDR3 protein: CASSLGRRNTEAFF. CDR3 sequence (DNA): TGTGCCAGCAGCCTGGGACGTAGGAACACTGAAGCTTTCTTT.

This clone ranks as large. The genes are TRBV9 and TRBJ2-3, with 9 bases aligning to TRBD1. The germline V gene has CDR1 SGDLS and CDR2 YYNGEE. CDR3 length: 17 residues. Trimming at V came to 3 bases and at J to 0 bases, leaving 8 bases not matched to a gene. This CDR3 reads CASSDGTGKDSTDTQYF. The DNA of the CDR3 is TGTGCCAGCAGCGACGGGACAGGGAAGGATAGCACAGATACGCAGTATTTT.

This clone is medium-sized within its sample. This chain connects TRBV6-1 to TRBJ2-7, with 10 bases identical to TRBD1. The CDR3 has 15 amino acids. V shed 0 bases and J 2 bases; nucleotides not matched to a gene: 1. Germline CDR1 is MNHNS and CDR2 is SASEGT. This CDR3 is CASSEAGTGAYEQYF. The DNA of the CDR3 is TGTGCCAGCAGTGAAGCTGGGACAGGGGCCTACGAGCAGTACTTC.

The chain has TRBV11-3 and TRBJ2-7; 7 bases line up with TRBD1. With V trimmed by 3 bases and J by 1 base, 9 bases remained unmatched. CDR1 and CDR2 from the germline V gene are SGHNT and YENEEA. The CDR3 sequence is 16 residues long. CDR3 coding DNA: TGTGCCAGCAGCTTGCCCACCGGGACAGCTTCCTACGAGCAGTACTTC. The encoded protein is CASSLPTGTASYEQYF.

This clone was counted once. The rearrangement links TRBV29-1 to TRBJ2-1, with 8 bases that match TRBD2. CDR1 and CDR2 (germline): SQVTM, ANQGSEA. The CDR3 consists of 14 residues. Trimming took 4 bases from V and 4 from J; bases not matched to a gene: 6. The CDR3 is CSVVWLAGYNEQFF. The DNA of the CDR3 is TGCAGCGTTGTTTGGCTAGCGGGTTACAATGAGCAGTTCTTC.

V and J are TRBV28 and TRBJ2-7, with D perhaps matching TRBD2 (5 bases). Trimming pared 3 bases from V and 7 bases from J, leaving 10 bases between. The CDR3 length is 12 residues. Germline V gene sequence: CDR1 MDHEN, CDR2 SYDVKM. The CDR3 sequence is CASSFSLAEQYF. The DNA for the CDR3 is TGTGCCAGCAGTTTTTCCCTAGCTGAGCAGTACTTC.

V gene TRBV5-1 combines with J gene TRBJ2-7; D may be TRBD2 (7 bases). The V end lost 1 base, the J end lost 2 bases, and 16 bases lay between the germline ends. CDR1 is SGHRS, CDR2 YFSETQ, per germline. The CDR3 loop spans 16 amino acids. The CDR3 sequence: CASSLSVAGAPYEQYF. In nucleotides, the CDR3 is TGCGCCAGCAGCTTGAGTGTGGCGGGGGCCCCCTACGAGCAGTACTTC.

The chain recombines TRBV11-3 with TRBJ1-2, with a possible D match to TRBD1 (5 bases). The CDR3 consists of 17 residues. The V and J ends lost 3 bases and 3 bases respectively, with 20 bases between them. The V gene's germline CDR1 is SGHNT and CDR2 YENEEA. CDR3 sequence: CASSLPGVQSGDYGYTF. The CDR3 coding sequence is TGTGCCAGCAGCTTGCCCGGCGTGCAGTCGGGGGACTATGGCTACACCTTC. The full variable domain, its missing parts supplied by reference TRBV11-3 and TRBJ1-2, is EAGVVQSPRYKIIEKKQPVAFWCNPISGHNTLYWYLQNLGQGPELLIRYENEEAVDDSQLPKDRFSAERLKGVDSTLKIQPAELGDSAVYLCASSLPGVQSGDYGYTFGSGTRLTVV.

The chain recombines TRBV29-1 with TRBJ2-7, with 7 bases fitting TRBD2. CDR1 is SQVTM, CDR2 ANQGSEA, per germline. V trimming: 4 bases; J trimming: 6 bases; junction bases outside the gene matches: 9. CDR3 length: 13 residues. CDR3 bases: TGCAGCGTTGGGGAGGGGCTAGCAAGCGAGCAGTACTTC. It is translated as CSVGEGLASEQYF.

This chain links TRBV11-3 with TRBJ1-1, with D possibly being TRBD1 (6 bases). The CDR3 covers 14 residues. Germline V gives CDR1 SGHNT, CDR2 YENEEA. V dropped 2 bases and J dropped 8 bases, with 15 bases sitting between them. The CDR3 DNA follows: TGTGCCAGCAGCTTAACGCAGGGGACGTTGGAAGCTTTCTTT. Encoded protein: CASSLTQGTLEAFF.

By proportion, this clone is medium-sized. One end of the junction does not line up with germline, which may come from a read error. The chain recombines TRBV6-4 with TRBJ2-7; D unclear. CDR3 length: 13 residues. Germline CDR1 MRHNA, CDR2 SNTAGT. Written as DNA, the CDR3 is TGTGCCAGCAGTTACTCCGAAGAGAACGAGCAGTACTTC. Its protein is CASSYSEENEQYF.

V gene TRBV25-1 combines with J gene TRBJ1-1; 8 bases fit TRBD1. V shed 7 bases, J shed 4 bases, and the junction held 5 bases outside the gene matches. The germline gives CDR1 MGHDK, CDR2 SYGVNS. The CDR3 is made up of 13 amino acids. The CDR3 loop is CASTLTGGTEAFF. The CDR3 DNA reads as TGTGCCAGCACTCTAACAGGGGGCACTGAAGCTTTCTTT.